The 10 T cell receptor beta chains below come from one sample, sequenced in a study of blood T cell repertoires in COVID-19. Profiling relied on immunoSEQ multiplex PCR, and the TCRdb table lists in-frame clones only, not all of them. This table holds about 250,000 clones, more than 75% found once. Sequencing was done on a sample of PBMCs or T cells enriched from blood (not recorded which). The source is a man between 18 and 35 years old who had recovered from COVID-19.

V is TRBV2 and J is TRBJ1-1, with 7 bases matching TRBD1. CDR3 length: 14 residues. The V segment lost 6 bases and the J segment 5 bases; nucleotides outside the gene matches: 9. Germline V gives CDR1 SNHLY, CDR2 FYNNEI. The CDR3, as DNA: TGTGCCAGCAGGGGGGTCCAGGGACAGACTGAAGCTTTCTTT. Translated, it gives CASRGVQGQTEAFF.

The J gene is TRBJ2-3, the V gene TRBV28, with TRBD2 matching over 10 bases. The CDR3 runs to 15 residues. V lost 7 bases to trimming and J lost 1 base; unmatched junction nucleotides: 5. CDR1 and CDR2 from the germline V gene are MDHEN and SYDVKM. CDR3 nucleotides: TGTGCCAGCACCGAAGCGGGAGGGGGCACAGATACGCAGTATTTT. Translating gives CASTEAGGGTDTQYF.

This chain connects TRBV18 to TRBJ1-4, with 8 bases identical to TRBD1. V shed 3 bases and J 7 bases; nucleotides not matched to a gene: 10. The CDR3 length is 16 residues. Germline CDR1 reads KGHSH; CDR2 reads LQKENI. This CDR3 is CASSPAMDRVIEKLFF. The DNA for the CDR3 is TGTGCCAGCTCACCGGCGATGGACAGGGTTATTGAAAAACTGTTTTTT.

The chain recombines TRBV20-1 with TRBJ2-1; 10 bases agree with TRBD1. V lost 3 bases, J lost 4 bases, and 12 bases stayed unmatched. CDR3 length: 17 residues. Per the germline V gene, CDR1 is DFQATT and CDR2 is SNEGSKA (reference sequence). The CDR3 protein is CSASLLPGQGGYNEQFF. CDR3 in DNA: TGCAGTGCTAGTCTCCTTCCAGGACAGGGGGGGTACAATGAGCAGTTCTTC.

The chain employs TRBV6-5 and TRBJ1-3; D unclear. V lost 6 bases to trimming and J lost 0 bases, with 9 bases between them. This CDR3 region has 14 residues. Germline loops: CDR1 MNHEY, CDR2 SVGAGI. CDR3 loop: CASRPRFSGNTIYF. The CDR3 DNA reads as TGTGCCAGCAGACCACGGTTCTCTGGAAACACCATATATTTT.

The gene calls are TRBV19 and TRBJ1-6, with 7 bases aligning to TRBD1. V lost 2 bases, J lost 7 bases, and 2 bases stayed unmatched. From germline, CDR1 is LNHDA and CDR2 SQIVND (reference sequence). This CDR3 has 14 amino acids. The CDR3 reads CASSISGQNSPLHF. CDR3 DNA sequence: TGTGCCAGTAGTATATCGGGACAGAATTCACCCCTCCACTTT.

The CDR3 DNA reads as TGCGCCAGCAGCTTGGCCGATGGGGCGGAAGGCTACACCTTC. Translating it yields CASSLADGAEGYTF. The J gene is TRBJ1-2, the V gene TRBV5-1; possible D gene TRBD1, 5 bases. Deletions cut 0 bases from V and 8 bases from J, with 14 bases between. Germline V gives CDR1 SGHRS, CDR2 YFSETQ. This CDR3 has 14 amino acids.

The rearrangement joins TRBV19 to TRBJ1-2; D unclear. Germline-derived CDR1 and CDR2 are LNHDA and SQIVND (reference sequence). V was clipped by 0 bases and J by 7 bases, with 12 bases between them. CDR3 length: 14 amino acids. The DNA for the CDR3 is TGTGCCAGTAGTATAGATCGTGAGGTCGGTGGCTACACCTTC. It translates to CASSIDREVGGYTF.

The V gene is TRBV19, the J gene TRBJ1-1; TRBD1 matches at 9 bases. V dropped 7 bases and J dropped 5; count of bases not matched to a gene: 2. Germline V gene sequence: CDR1 LNHDA, CDR2 SQIVND (reference sequence). The CDR3 is 12 residues long. The CDR3 is CASTTGGTEAFF. CDR3 nucleotides: TGTGCCAGTACGACAGGGGGAACTGAAGCTTTCTTT.

The chain carries TRBV19 and TRBJ1-1; TRBD1 matches 8 bases. V shed 3 bases and J 11 bases; nucleotides not matched to a gene: 8. From germline, CDR1 is LNHDA and CDR2 SQIVND (reference sequence). The CDR3 runs to 13 residues. CDR3 nucleotides: TGTGCCAGTAGTATCCCACAGGGGGGGAAGGCTTTCTTT. Encoded protein: CASSIPQGGKAFF.